The 28 T cell receptor beta chains reported below all come from one sample, sequenced in a study of blood T cell repertoires in COVID-19. Generated by immunoSEQ multiplex PCR, the TCRdb table keeps only in-frame clones and is missing some. The table has tens of thousands of clones, 88% seen once. Material: peripheral blood. The receptors come from an older man with acute or convalescent COVID-19.

This clone showed up just a few times. This chain links TRBV19 with TRBJ1-1; a possible D gene is TRBD1 (6 bases). Germline V CDR1 and CDR2: LNHDA, SQIVND (reference sequence). The CDR3 contains 13 residues. Trimming left V 0 bases short and J 11 bases short, with 13 bases between. In DNA, the CDR3 is TGTGCCAGTAGTATAGATCAGGGGAAGCAGGCTTTCTTT. It specifies CASSIDQGKQAFF.

This clone was recorded once. The rearrangement uses TRBV14 and TRBJ2-1; 15 bases fit TRBD2. Germline values: CDR1 SGHDN, CDR2 FVKESK. CDR3 length: 16 residues. Trimming cost V 4 bases and J 7 bases; bases outside gene matches: 5. The CDR3 spells CASSPWTSGRGNEQFF. The CDR3 DNA is TGTGCCAGCAGCCCATGGACTAGCGGGAGGGGTAATGAGCAGTTCTTC.

This chain uses TRBV18 with TRBJ1-1; the D gene is possibly TRBD1 (6 bases). The germline gives CDR1 KGHSH, CDR2 LQKENI. The CDR3 length is 15 residues. V gave up 0 bases and J gave up 3 bases, with 11 bases separating them. CDR3 in DNA: TGTGCCAGCTCACCACCCGGGACACTGGACACTGAAGCTTTCTTT. Encoded protein: CASSPPGTLDTEAFF.

The chain combines TRBV7-9 with TRBJ1-2; tentative D call: TRBD1 (5 bases). CDR1 SEHNR and CDR2 FQNEAQ come from the germline V gene (reference sequence). The CDR3 loop spans 10 amino acids. V lost 4 bases, J lost 12 bases, and 9 bases lay in between. The CDR3 bases are TGTGCCAGCAGCTCACAGGCCCACACCTTC. Protein sequence: CASSSQAHTF.

J is TRBJ1-5 and V is TRBV2, with TRBD1 as a possible D gene (5 bases). The CDR3 sequence is 14 residues long. The V end was cut by 10 bases, the J end by 0 bases, with 13 bases between. The germline V gene encodes CDR1 SNHLY and CDR2 FYNNEI. DNA of the CDR3: TGTGCCACCAAGGCGGGGGGTAGCAATCAGCCCCAGCATTTT. Translation: CATKAGGSNQPQHF.

This chain uses TRBV14 with TRBJ1-1, with a tentative D call TRBD1 (5 bases). The length of the CDR3 is 15 residues. CDR1 is SGHDN and CDR2 is FVKESK in the germline V gene. Deletions cut 4 bases from V and 4 bases from J, with 16 bases between. The DNA of the CDR3 is TGTGCCAGCAGCCCCATGGAGGGACGGATCACTGAAGCTTTCTTT. This gives the protein CASSPMEGRITEAFF.

The chain uses TRBV24-1 and TRBJ2-5, with D maybe TRBD2 (7 bases). The CDR3 contains 14 residues. The V end lost 9 bases, the J end lost 3 bases, and 16 bases lay between the germline ends. Germline V gives CDR1 KGHDR, CDR2 SFDVKD. CDR3 residues: CATGPGGREETQYF. Here the CDR3 DNA reads TGTGCCACCGGGCCGGGGGGCAGGGAAGAGACCCAGTACTTC.

The chain is built from TRBV20-1 and TRBJ2-1; D ambiguous. The CDR3 runs to 10 residues. V was clipped by 2 bases and J by 8 bases, with 4 bases between them. The V gene's germline CDR1 is DFQATT and CDR2 SNEGSKA (reference sequence). In nucleotides, the CDR3 is TGCAGTGCTAGACGTGATGAGCAGTTCTTC. It encodes CSARRDEQFF.

The CDR3 sequence is CASSTIVEDEQFF. The DNA for the CDR3 is TGTGCCAGCAGTACCATCGTCGAGGATGAGCAGTTCTTC. J is TRBJ2-1 and V is TRBV6-6; D gene ambiguous. Per the germline V gene, CDR1 is MNHNY and CDR2 is SVGAGI (reference sequence). The CDR3 runs 13 residues. Trimming removed 5 bases at V and 8 bases at J, with 13 bases between.

This clone was found a few times. The chain couples TRBV29-1 to TRBJ1-1; TRBD1 matches at 10 bases. The CDR3 is made up of 13 amino acids. Germline loops: CDR1 SQVTM, CDR2 ANQGSEA. J gave up 4 bases and V 7 bases, and 6 bases lay outside the gene matches. This CDR3 is CSASRTGGTEAFF. The CDR3 DNA sequence: TGCAGCGCCTCCCGGACAGGGGGCACTGAAGCTTTCTTT.

The chain's CDR3 is CASYRQGAYEQYF. CDR3 nucleotides: TGTGCCAGCTATCGACAGGGGGCCTACGAGCAGTACTTC. The chain links TRBV28 to TRBJ2-7, with 9 positions matching TRBD1. Per germline, CDR1 MDHEN and CDR2 SYDVKM. This CDR3 is 13 amino acids long. V lost 8 bases and J lost 2; bases outside the gene matches: 4.

This clone was seen ten or more times. As DNA, the CDR3 is TGTGCCAGCAGGCCAAACGGTAACTATGGCTACACCTTC. Protein sequence: CASRPNGNYGYTF. V usage is TRBV5-6 and J usage is TRBJ1-2; D not resolved. CDR3 length equals 13 residues. Trimming took off 5 bases at V and 1 base at J, with 9 bases between the two ends. Germline CDR1 is SGHDT and CDR2 is YYEEEE.

This clone was seen a single time. The CDR3 DNA reads TGTGCCAGCACCACATGGTCCGGGGGCACTGAAGCTTTCTTT. Translating it yields CASTTWSGGTEAFF. This chain joins TRBV2 and TRBJ1-1; possibly TRBD1 for D (5 bases). V lost 7 bases and J lost 4, with 16 bases in between. The CDR3 loop spans 14 amino acids. CDR1 and CDR2 from the germline V gene are SNHLY and FYNNEI.

The chain employs TRBV29-1 and TRBJ1-4; D is perhaps TRBD1 (6 bases). Trimming took off 4 bases at V and 7 bases at J, with 19 bases between the two ends. This CDR3 is built from 15 residues. Germline loops: CDR1 SQVTM, CDR2 ANQGSEA. The CDR3: CSVVRTDTAGEKLFF. The CDR3, as DNA: TGCAGCGTTGTAAGGACAGACACTGCTGGTGAAAAACTGTTTTTT.

This chain links TRBV6-6 with TRBJ2-1; TRBD2 matches 11 bases. This CDR3 comprises 15 residues. Germline V lookup: CDR1 MNHNY, CDR2 SVGAGI (reference sequence). Germline trimming cut 6 bases from V and 8 bases from J; bases unmatched to any gene: 9. The CDR3 here is CASRGLAERRDEQFF. The CDR3 nucleotides read TGTGCCAGCAGGGGACTAGCGGAAAGGCGAGATGAGCAGTTCTTC.

As for this clone: The identical CDR3 is also encoded by other nucleotide sequences in the sample. The gene calls are TRBV10-3 and TRBJ1-1, with 10 bases aligning to TRBD1. The ends lost 6 bases at V and 0 bases at J; junction bases unmatched: 4. This CDR3 is 15 amino acids long. Germline V gene sequence: CDR1 ENHRY, CDR2 SYGVKD. The CDR3 DNA reads as TGTGCCATCAGCCGGACAGGGGGTTTGAACACTGAAGCTTTCTTT. It yields the protein CAISRTGGLNTEAFF.

The rearrangement uses TRBV7-9 and TRBJ2-2; 7 nucleotides align to TRBD1. With 5 bases clipped from V and 4 bases from J, the junction kept 4 bases outside the gene matches. CDR1 is SEHNR, CDR2 FQNEAQ, per germline (reference sequence). This CDR3 spans 14 amino acids. As DNA, the CDR3 is TGTGCCAGCAGCCCCGGACAGGTCACCGGGGAGCTGTTTTTT. Its protein product is CASSPGQVTGELFF.

The CDR3 DNA reads as TGTGCCAGCAGTTTAACGGGACAGAGAGCCTACGAGCAGTACTTC. It encodes CASSLTGQRAYEQYF. This chain connects TRBV27 to TRBJ2-7; 7 positions agree with TRBD1. CDR3 length: 15 residues. The germline CDR1 and CDR2 sequences are MNHEY and SMNVEV (reference sequence). V lost 2 bases and J lost 2; bases outside the gene matches: 6.

The rearrangement uses TRBV6-4 and TRBJ1-1; D is undetermined. CDR1 is MRHNA, CDR2 SNTAGT, per germline. V gave up 2 bases and J gave up 1 base, with 8 bases separating them. The CDR3 has 14 amino acids. CDR3 protein: CASSDPTENTEAFF. The CDR3 region has the DNA TGTGCCAGCAGTGACCCCACAGAGAACACTGAAGCTTTCTTT.

The rearrangement links TRBV28 to TRBJ1-2; no clear D. V gave up 7 bases and J gave up 6 bases, with 27 bases separating them. Germline lookup yields CDR1 MDHEN and CDR2 SYDVKM. The CDR3 length is 17 residues. CDR3 residues: CASKNPRLGGRANGYTF. The CDR3 bases are TGTGCCAGCAAAAATCCCCGACTCGGTGGGAGAGCTAATGGCTACACCTTC.

The V and J genes are TRBV19 and TRBJ2-4; D unresolved. V was cut by 10 bases and J by 3 bases, with 22 bases left in between. Germline-derived CDR1 and CDR2 are LNHDA and SQIVND (reference sequence). CDR3 length: 16 amino acids. The CDR3 DNA follows: TGTGCCACCAGCTTTTGGGCCCCTATTGGCAAAAACATTCAGTACTTC. This gives the protein CATSFWAPIGKNIQYF.

This chain connects TRBV19 to TRBJ1-1; D not resolved. This CDR3 is 13 amino acids long. V lost 10 bases to trimming and J lost 1 base, with 13 bases between them. In germline, CDR1 is LNHDA, CDR2 SQIVND (reference sequence). The CDR3 nucleotides read TGTGCCACCCGAGAGGATTCGAACACTGAAGCTTTCTTT. Protein product: CATREDSNTEAFF.

Only one count was recorded for this clone. The chain couples TRBV5-1 to TRBJ2-2; weak D call: TRBD2 (6 bases). V gave up 4 bases and J gave up 0 bases, with 10 bases separating them. Germline CDR1 and CDR2: SGHRS and YFSETQ. The CDR3 runs to 15 residues. The CDR3 spells CASSTGGTNTGELFF. CDR3 DNA: TGCGCCAGCAGCACCGGGGGTACGAACACCGGGGAGCTGTTTTTT.

This chain joins TRBV5-4 and TRBJ1-3; 7 bases agree with TRBD1. V lost 5 bases, J lost 1 base, and 9 bases stayed unmatched. From germline, CDR1 is SGHNT and CDR2 YYREEE (reference sequence). This CDR3 region has 16 residues. For the CDR3, the DNA is TGTGCCAGCAGTCAGGGACAGCGGTCTTCTGGAAACACCATATATTTT. Its protein is CASSQGQRSSGNTIYF.

This clone has just a few counts. V and J are TRBV6-6 and TRBJ2-1; D is unresolved. This CDR3 is built from 12 residues. Trimming pared 0 bases from V and 13 bases from J, leaving 10 bases between. Germline CDR1 reads MNHNY; CDR2 reads SVGAGI (reference sequence). The DNA for the CDR3 is TGTGCCAGCAGTTACTCGATCGCGTCTCAGTTCTTC. This sequence encodes CASSYSIASQFF.

For this clone: The same CDR3 can be traced to other DNA sequences in this sample. The chain is built from TRBV5-1 and TRBJ2-1; 10 positions match TRBD1. In germline, CDR1 is SGHRS, CDR2 YFSETQ. CDR3 size: 16 residues. After removal of 0 bases from V and 6 bases from J, the junction contained 6 bases not matched to a gene. This chain's CDR3 is CASSLGDRGGSNEQFF. In DNA form, the CDR3 reads TGCGCCAGCAGCTTGGGGGACAGGGGTGGGTCCAATGAGCAGTTCTTC.

The CDR3 spells CASAVTGNTEAFF. Here the CDR3 DNA reads TGCGCCAGCGCTGTGACAGGGAACACTGAAGCTTTCTTT. The chain links TRBV5-1 to TRBJ1-1, with a possible D match to TRBD1 (6 bases). Germline V CDR1 and CDR2: SGHRS, YFSETQ. The ends were cut back, 7 bases at V and 1 base at J, with 11 bases in the middle. CDR3 length equals 13 residues.

V is TRBV3-1 (or the pseudogene TRBV3-2) and J is TRBJ1-1, with a weak D call TRBD1 (6 bases). In germline, CDR1 is LGHDT, CDR2 YNNKEL (reference sequence). V was clipped by 0 bases and J by 5 bases, with 13 bases between them. The CDR3 consists of 15 residues. The CDR3 loop is CASSQERGGRTEAFF. The DNA for the CDR3 is TGTGCCAGCAGCCAAGAAAGGGGGGGACGGACTGAAGCTTTCTTT.